The 23 T cell receptor beta chains below come from one sample, sequenced in a study of early stage breast cancer tumors. Profiled with immunoSEQ multiplex PCR; TCRdb holds only in-frame clones, not every one. Here the sample spans 30,000 or so clones, around 70% being singletons. Specimen: blood. Source of these receptors: a person between 45 and 65 years old with breast cancer.

The V gene is TRBV6-5, the J gene TRBJ1-1; D is possibly TRBD1 (5 bases). The germline V gene has CDR1 MNHEY and CDR2 SVGAGI. V lost 5 bases to trimming and J lost 6 bases, with 13 bases between them. The CDR3 extends over 13 amino acids. The CDR3, as DNA: TGTGCCAGCAGTCCTGGGGCGGGGGCTGAAGCTTTCTTT. Its translation is CASSPGAGAEAFF.

The chain couples TRBV11-2 to TRBJ2-1, with a weak D call TRBD2 (5 bases). Germline lookup yields CDR1 SGHAT and CDR2 FQNNGV. The CDR3 totals 15 residues. V was trimmed by 4 bases and J by 5 bases, leaving 15 bases between them. CDR3 sequence (DNA): TGTGCCAGCAGCTCCGGGGTCCTCATCAACAATGAGCAGTTCTTC. Translating it yields CASSSGVLINNEQFF. Variable domain in full (rest from reference TRBV11-2 and TRBJ2-1): EAGVAQSPRYKIIEKRQSVAFWCNPISGHATLYWYQQILGQGPKLLIQFQNNGVVDDSQLPKDRFSAERLKGVDSTLKIQPAKLEDSAVYLCASSSGVLINNEQFFGPGTRLTVL.

By proportion, this clone is medium-sized (0.01 to 0.1%). The V gene is TRBV14, the J gene TRBJ1-2, with D unclear. The CDR3 runs to 12 residues. The germline CDR1 and CDR2 sequences are SGHDN and FVKESK. Trimming shortened V by 1 base and J by 6 bases, and 6 bases separated the two germline ends. CDR3: CASSQARDGYTF. The CDR3, as DNA: TGTGCCAGCAGCCAAGCCAGAGATGGCTACACCTTC.

V is TRBV7-6 and J is TRBJ2-3; the D call may be TRBD1 or TRBD2 (5 bases each). Germline CDR1 is SGHVS and CDR2 is FNYEAQ. The CDR3 is 14 amino acids. Trimming removed 4 bases at V and 4 bases at J, with 12 bases between. CDR3 protein: CASSYGTMADTQYF. The CDR3 nucleotides read TGTGCCAGCAGCTACGGGACGATGGCAGATACGCAGTATTTT.

The rearrangement joins TRBV6-5 to TRBJ2-3; 7 nucleotides agree with TRBD2. The CDR3 is 16 residues long. Germline V gene data show CDR1 as MNHEY and CDR2 as SVGAGI. V lost 1 base to trimming and J lost 1 base; unmatched junction nucleotides: 5. The CDR3: CASSYWRETGTDTQYF. The CDR3 DNA reads as TGTGCCAGCAGTTACTGGCGGGAGACAGGCACAGATACGCAGTATTTT.

Comments on this clone: The sample carries other DNA sequences with the same CDR3. This chain joins TRBV19 and TRBJ2-7, with 11 bases lining up with TRBD1. V trimming: 5 bases; J trimming: 3 bases; junction bases outside the gene matches: 3. The CDR3 is made up of 14 amino acids. Germline CDR1 reads LNHDA; CDR2 reads SQIVND (reference sequence). The CDR3 loop is CASSVGTGGYEQYF. The CDR3 DNA reads TGTGCCAGTAGTGTGGGGACAGGGGGCTACGAGCAGTACTTC. Combining the CDR3 with reference TRBV19 and TRBJ2-7 gives the whole variable domain DGGITQSPKYLFRKEGQNVTLSCEQNLNHDAMYWYRQDPGQGLRLIYYSQIVNDFQKGDIAEGYSVSREKKESFPLTVTSAQKNPTAFYLCASSVGTGGYEQYFGPGTRLTVT.

In this sample, this clone turned up once. The chain employs TRBV5-1 and TRBJ1-1; perhaps TRBD1 as D (5 bases). This CDR3 is built from 15 residues. The V gene's germline CDR1 is SGHRS and CDR2 YFSETQ. The V gene lost 4 bases and the J gene lost 2 bases, with 15 bases spanning the gap. CDR3 sequence reads: CASSAGGTTNTEAFF. In nucleotides, the CDR3 is TGCGCCAGCAGCGCGGGGGGGACGACAAACACTGAAGCTTTCTTT.

V usage is TRBV7-9 and J usage is TRBJ2-2, with D possibly TRBD2 on 6 matching bases. The CDR3 spans 13 residues. The germline CDR1 and CDR2 sequences are SEHNR and FQNEAQ (reference sequence). Trimming took 4 bases from V and 6 from J, leaving 9 bases between them. The CDR3 nucleotides are TGTGCCAGCAGCTACGGGGAGGCCGGGGAGCTGTTTTTT. This encodes CASSYGEAGELFF.

The chain carries TRBV30 and TRBJ2-7, with D tentatively TRBD1 or TRBD2 (5 bases each). This CDR3 has 16 residues. V lost 4 bases and J lost 2, with 21 bases in between. Germline V gene sequence: CDR1 GTSNPN, CDR2 SVGIG (reference sequence). The CDR3 DNA reads TGTGCCTGGAAGGGAGTCCTCTTCGCAGGGCCCTACGAGCAGTACTTC. It is translated as CAWKGVLFAGPYEQYF.

This chain uses TRBV5-6 with TRBJ2-3; D gene uncertain. The germline V gene encodes CDR1 SGHDT and CDR2 YYEEEE. There are 14 residues in the CDR3. V was clipped by 1 base and J by 2 bases, with 8 bases between them. The chain's CDR3 is CASSLIDTTDTQYF. The CDR3 coding sequence is TGTGCCAGCAGCTTGATCGACACCACAGATACGCAGTATTTT. The variable domain in full, with the rest retrieved from reference TRBV5-6 and TRBJ2-3, is DAGVTQSPTHLIKTRGQQVTLRCSPKSGHDTVSWYQQALGQGPQFIFQYYEEEERQRGNFPDRFSGHQFPNYSSELNVNALLLGDSALYLCASSLIDTTDTQYFGPGTRLTVL.

This sequence joins TRBV5-4 and TRBJ2-1; 12 bases are a match to TRBD2. V was pared by 3 bases and J by 6 bases, with 4 bases of the junction left unmatched. CDR3 length: 15 residues. Germline V gives CDR1 SGHNT, CDR2 YYREEE (reference sequence). In DNA form, the CDR3 reads TGTGCCAGCAGCTCGGGACTAGCGGGTCGCAATGAGCAGTTCTTC. It codes for CASSSGLAGRNEQFF.

This clone came up a few times. V is TRBV28 and J is TRBJ1-1; TRBD1 is a possible D gene (6 bases). CDR1 and CDR2 from the germline V gene are MDHEN and SYDVKM. The CDR3 is 15 amino acids. V was trimmed by 0 bases and J by 2 bases, leaving 10 bases between them. In DNA form, the CDR3 reads TGTGCCAGCAGTTTATGGGCAGGGGCCAACACTGAAGCTTTCTTT. Translating gives CASSLWAGANTEAFF. Variable domain in full (rest from reference TRBV28 and TRBJ1-1): DVKVTQSSRYLVKRTGEKVFLECVQDMDHENMFWYRQDPGLGLRLIYFSYDVKMKEKGDIPEGYSVSREKKERFSLILESASTNQTSMYLCASSLWAGANTEAFFGQGTRLTVV.

The chain combines TRBV5-5 with TRBJ1-6, with 8 bases matching TRBD1. The V gene's germline CDR1 is SGHKS and CDR2 YYEKEE (reference sequence). The J segment lost 7 bases and the V segment lost 5 bases, leaving 11 bases of the junction unmatched. The CDR3 covers 16 residues. This chain's CDR3 is CASSFTGTGLNSPLHF. CDR3 DNA sequence: TGTGCCAGCAGTTTCACTGGGACAGGACTCAATTCACCCCTCCACTTT.

The genes are TRBV19 and TRBJ2-2; D might be TRBD1 (5 bases). Germline CDR1 is LNHDA and CDR2 is SQIVND (reference sequence). Trimming removed 10 bases from V and 7 bases from J, with 13 bases in between. CDR3 length: 12 amino acids. The CDR3 sequence is CAISQGYGELFF. DNA of the CDR3: TGTGCCATATCTCAGGGTTACGGGGAGCTGTTTTTT.

The chain carries TRBV12-2 and TRBJ1-5. TRBV12-2 is classified as a pseudogene. The CDR3 has 15 amino acids. CDR3 loop: CASLPGMESNQPQHF. CDR3 sequence (DNA): TGTGCAAGCCTCCCCGGGATGGAAAGCAATCAGCCCCAGCATTTT.

The chain combines TRBV2 with TRBJ1-4; D is possibly TRBD1 (5 bases). V lost 3 bases to trimming and J lost 2 bases, with 10 bases between them. CDR1 and CDR2 from the germline V gene are SNHLY and FYNNEI. The CDR3 spans 15 residues. The CDR3: CASSDSGGTNEKLFF. DNA of the CDR3: TGTGCCAGCAGTGATTCCGGGGGGACTAATGAAAAACTGTTTTTT.

This chain links TRBV7-6 with TRBJ2-5; possible D gene TRBD2, 6 bases. The CDR3 runs 15 residues. The V and J ends lost 0 bases and 0 bases respectively, with 8 bases between them. Germline CDR1 SGHVS, CDR2 FNYEAQ. CDR3 coding DNA: TGTGCCAGCAGCTTAGCGCCGGGGGACCAAGAGACCCAGTACTTC. This gives the protein CASSLAPGDQETQYF.

The gene calls are TRBV7-6 and TRBJ1-4; TRBD1 is a possible D gene (5 bases). In germline, CDR1 is SGHVS, CDR2 FNYEAQ. The CDR3 has 15 residues. V gave up 1 base and J gave up 0 bases, with 6 bases separating them. DNA of the CDR3: TGTGCCAGCAGCTTAGTAGGGGCAACTAATGAAAAACTGTTTTTT. This sequence encodes CASSLVGATNEKLFF.

This chain links TRBV6-5 with TRBJ2-5, with D unresolved. From germline, CDR1 is MNHEY and CDR2 SVGAGI. The CDR3 is made up of 15 amino acids. V was shortened by 11 bases and J by 5 bases, with 24 bases between the two germline ends. In DNA form, the CDR3 reads TGTGCCTCCCGTAGGGTCGGGCGGAAAAAGGAGACCCAGTACTTC. Its protein product is CASRRVGRKKETQYF.

The chain combines TRBV6-6 with TRBJ2-7, with 12 positions matching TRBD2. Germline assignment: CDR1 MNHNY and CDR2 SVGAGI (reference sequence). J gave up 2 bases and V 6 bases, and 2 bases lay outside the gene matches. This CDR3 comprises 14 residues. The CDR3 DNA follows: TGTGCCAGCAGCCTAGCGGGAGGGCCCTACGAGCAGTACTTC. This gives the protein CASSLAGGPYEQYF.

The J gene is TRBJ1-2, the V gene TRBV15; the D is unclear. Germline CDR1 LNHNV, CDR2 YYDKDF (reference sequence). This CDR3 comprises 15 residues. V lost 1 base to trimming and J lost 2 bases, with 11 bases between them. CDR3 residues: CATSRGWSSNYGYTF. The CDR3 DNA follows: TGTGCCACCAGCAGAGGGTGGAGCTCAAACTATGGCTACACCTTC.

This chain uses TRBV11-2 with TRBJ1-1; no definite D call. This CDR3 has 13 residues. From germline, CDR1 is SGHAT and CDR2 FQNNGV. V shed 2 bases and J shed 4 bases, with 8 bases lying between them. CDR3: CASSLTTSTEAFF. The CDR3 coding sequence is TGTGCCAGCAGCTTAACGACATCCACTGAAGCTTTCTTT.

V is TRBV7-3 and J is TRBJ2-3; the D gene could be TRBD1 or TRBD2 (5 bases each). This CDR3 contains 18 residues. Trimming pared 5 bases from V and 4 bases from J, leaving 25 bases between. Germline lookup yields CDR1 SGHTA and CDR2 FQGTGA. CDR3 DNA: TGTGCCAGCAGCCCTTATCCGAGGGGACGGGACGGCGCAGATACGCAGTATTTT. Protein product: CASSPYPRGRDGADTQYF.